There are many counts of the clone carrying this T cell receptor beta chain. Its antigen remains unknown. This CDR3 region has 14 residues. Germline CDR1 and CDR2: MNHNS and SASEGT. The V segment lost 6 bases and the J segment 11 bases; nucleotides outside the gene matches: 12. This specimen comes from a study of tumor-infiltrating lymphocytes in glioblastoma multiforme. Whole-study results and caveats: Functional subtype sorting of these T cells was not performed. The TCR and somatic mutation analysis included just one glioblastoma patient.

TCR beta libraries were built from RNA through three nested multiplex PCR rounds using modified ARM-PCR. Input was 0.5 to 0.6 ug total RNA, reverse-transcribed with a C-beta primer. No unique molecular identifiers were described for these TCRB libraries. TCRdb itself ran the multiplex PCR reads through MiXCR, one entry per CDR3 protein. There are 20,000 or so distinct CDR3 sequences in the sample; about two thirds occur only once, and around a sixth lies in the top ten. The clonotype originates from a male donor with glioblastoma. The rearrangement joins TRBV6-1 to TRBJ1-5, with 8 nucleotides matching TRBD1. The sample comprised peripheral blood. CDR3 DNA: TGTGCCAGCAGGGAATCAGGGGGCGCATTAACCCAGCATTTT. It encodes CASRESGGALTQHF.